The T cell receptor (beta chain) described here comes from a study of CD8+ T cells in alopecia areata. Study information: Tofacitinib was taken orally by treated patients, and the dose was 5 to 10 mg twice daily.

The V end lost 4 bases, the J end lost 8 bases, and 14 bases lay between the germline ends. There are 13 residues in the CDR3. Germline V gene data show CDR1 as MNHEY and CDR2 as SMNVEV (reference sequence). Notes on the study in general: Expanded CD8+ clones among the top 100, as well as scalp clonality, were significantly decreased by tofacitinib. Clarity of TCR sharing across patients fell short of that in mice, possibly HLA-related.

Extracted RNA was reverse transcribed, and the resulting cDNA served as sequencing template. Libraries were prepared by immunoSEQ multiplex PCR; TCRdb keeps only in-frame clonotypes and omits some of them. Of fewer than 100,000 clones in the sample, 70% to 80% were seen once. With respect to this clone: The antigen is not known.

Noted treatment: oral pan-JAK inhibitor, 5-10 mg twice daily. From PBMCs, CD4+ and CD8+ T cells were sorted. Sequenced here: CD8+ T cells sorted from blood, sampled at week 44, from a patient treated with tofacitinib. The sequence was obtained from a human donor with alopecia areata. The chain has TRBV27 and TRBJ1-2; no definite D call. The CDR3 region is CASSSGGTYGYTF. DNA for the CDR3: TGTGCCAGCAGTTCAGGAGGAACGTACGGCTACACCTTC.